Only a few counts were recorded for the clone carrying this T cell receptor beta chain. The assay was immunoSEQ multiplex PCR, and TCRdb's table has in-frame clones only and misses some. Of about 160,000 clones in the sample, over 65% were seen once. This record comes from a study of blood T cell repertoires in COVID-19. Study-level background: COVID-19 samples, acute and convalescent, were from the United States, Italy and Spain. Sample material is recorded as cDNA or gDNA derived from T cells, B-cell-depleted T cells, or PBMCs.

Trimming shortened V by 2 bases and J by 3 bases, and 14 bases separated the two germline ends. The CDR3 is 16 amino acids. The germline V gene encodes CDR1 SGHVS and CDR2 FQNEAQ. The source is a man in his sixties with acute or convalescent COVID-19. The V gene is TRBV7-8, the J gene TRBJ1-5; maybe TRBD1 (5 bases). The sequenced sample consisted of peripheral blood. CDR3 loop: CASSLWEGPINQPQHF. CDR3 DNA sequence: TGTGCCAGCAGCTTATGGGAGGGGCCTATCAATCAGCCCCAGCATTTT. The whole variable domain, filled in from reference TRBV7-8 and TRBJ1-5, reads GAGVSQSPRYKVAKRGQDVALRCDPISGHVSLFWYQQALGQGPEFLTYFQNEAQLDKSGLPSDRFFAERPEGSVSTLKIQRTQQEDSAVYLCASSLWEGPINQPQHFGDGTRLSIL.